This is a list of T cell receptor beta chains from one sample in a study of cytomegalovirus exposure and HLA in healthy donors. Here immunoSEQ multiplex PCR was the method, and the copy in TCRdb shows in-frame clones only, minus some. Here the sample spans about 120,000 clones, roughly 68% being singletons. The source material was PBMCs. The receptors stem from a man aged 25 to 40 in good health and CMV-seropositive. Each CDR3 is given with its conserved first and last residue. D genes are given only for firm matches. Only some rows state a clone size, as once, few, many or a class for expanded clones.

few,TRBJ2-7,TRBV6-5,TRBD1,15,TGTGCCAGCAGTTCCGGGACAGGGAATATCTACGAGCAGTACTTC,CASSSGTGNIYEQYF
-,TRBJ1-4,TRBV28,-,20,TGTGCCAGCAGTACGTATTTGACGACAGGCCTCTACGCAACTAATGAAAAACTGTTTTTT,CASSTYLTTGLYATNEKLFF
-,TRBJ2-7,TRBV10-3,-,13,TGTGCCATCAGCGTGACGGACTTCTACGAGCAGTACTTC,CAISVTDFYEQYF
few,TRBJ2-7,TRBV6-1,TRBD2,16,TGTGCCAGCAGTGAGTGGAATAGCGGGGAGTCCTACGAGCAGTACTTC,CASSEWNSGESYEQYF
-,TRBJ2-3,TRBV5-6,TRBD1,14,TGTGCCAGCAGCTTGGATCAGGGGGCAGATACGCAGTATTTT,CASSLDQGADTQYF
-,TRBJ1-2,TRBV21-1,-,18,TGTGCCAGCAGCAAAGAAGGTCGGGACAGGGGGGCTAACTATGGCTACACCTTC,CASSKEGRDRGANYGYTF
few,TRBJ1-3,TRBV7-9,-,16,TGTGCCAGCAGCTTAAGACGGGTCAGCTCTGGAAACACCATATATTTT,CASSLRRVSSGNTIYF
-,TRBJ2-2,TRBV29-1,TRBD1,14,TGCAGCGCCGAGGTCGGGACAGACACCGGGGAGCTGTTTTTT,CSAEVGTDTGELFF
-,TRBJ1-3,TRBV11-2,-,12,TGTGCCAGCAGCTTTCTAAAAAACACCATATATTTT,CASSFLKNTIYF
-,TRBJ1-1,TRBV6-1,-,14,TGTGCCAGCAGTGTCGGGTTCATGAACACTGAAGCTTTCTTT,CASSVGFMNTEAFF
-,TRBJ2-2,TRBV28,TRBD1,16,TGTGCCAGCAGTTTGAGGACAGGGGGGAACACCGGGGAGCTGTTTTTT,CASSLRTGGNTGELFF
-,TRBJ2-5,TRBV6-6,TRBD2,12,TGTGCCACCCAGCGGGGGGGAGAGACCCAGTACTTC,CATQRGGETQYF
-,TRBJ2-6,TRBV27,-,17,TGTGCCAGCAGTTTATCTGGCAGGCGCTCTGGGGCCAACGTCCTGACTTTC,CASSLSGRRSGANVLTF
few,TRBJ1-6,TRBV5-8,TRBD1,18,TGTGCCAGCAGCCCATCGTTAACACCGGGACAGGCCCATTCACCCCTCCACTTT,CASSPSLTPGQAHSPLHF
-,TRBJ2-5,TRBV9,-,13,TGTGCCAGCAGCGTAGGAGAGAGGGAGACCCAGTACTTC,CASSVGERETQYF
-,TRBJ2-7,TRBV7-3,TRBD2,15,TGTGCCAGCAGCTTAGGAGCGGGGGACCCCCACGAGCAGTACTTC,CASSLGAGDPHEQYF
few,TRBJ1-5,TRBV28,-,13,TGTGCCAGCAGAGGTGACATGTATCAGCCCCAGCATTTT,CASRGDMYQPQHF
-,TRBJ1-5,TRBV2,-,14,TGTGCCAGCAGTGACCGGGGGGTGGGTCAGCCCCAGCATTTT,CASSDRGVGQPQHF
few,TRBJ2-7,TRBV5-4,-,17,TGTGCCAGCAGCTTGTCCGGACATACGGGAGCGTTCTACGAGCAGTACTTC,CASSLSGHTGAFYEQYF
-,TRBJ2-3,TRBV29-1,TRBD1,18,TGCAGCTTTCCTAGCCAGGGGACAGAAAGACCAGGCACAGATACGCAGTATTTT,CSFPSQGTERPGTDTQYF
-,TRBJ1-2,TRBV5-6,-,11,TGTGCCAGCAGTTACTTCTATGGCTACACCTTC,CASSYFYGYTF
-,TRBJ2-5,TRBV7-3,-,15,TGTGCCAGCAGCGCCCGCATCGAGGGACAAGAGACCCAGTACTTC,CASSARIEGQETQYF
-,TRBJ1-2,TRBV7-5,-,16,TGTGCCAGAAGCTCGGACAGGGTAAGGGGGTTTGATGGCTACACCTTC,CARSSDRVRGFDGYTF
-,TRBJ1-1,TRBV9,TRBD1,14,TGTGCCAGCAGCCCCAAGGACAGGGACACTGAAGCTTTCTTT,CASSPKDRDTEAFF
-,TRBJ2-3,TRBV5-1,TRBD2,16,TGCGCCAGCAGCTTGGAAGTAGCGGGGTCCACAGATACGCAGTATTTT,CASSLEVAGSTDTQYF
-,TRBJ1-3,TRBV5-1,TRBD1,17,TGCGCCAGCAGCTTGATGACAGGGGGCTCCTCTGGAAACACCATATATTTT,CASSLMTGGSSGNTIYF
-,TRBJ2-5,TRBV28,TRBD1,14,TGTGCCAGCAGATATAACAGGGGTCCGGAGACCCAGTACTTC,CASRYNRGPETQYF
-,TRBJ1-2,TRBV4-1,-,15,TGCGCCAGCAGCCCTAGTGAGGCAACTAACTATGGCTACACCTTC,CASSPSEATNYGYTF
-,TRBJ1-2,TRBV29-1,TRBD1,13,TGCAGCGTTGAAGGACAGGGTGTCGATGGCTACACCTTC,CSVEGQGVDGYTF
-,TRBJ1-2,TRBV19,-,14,TGTGCCAGTAGTCGGAGCGGAGGGATCCGTGGCTACACCTTC,CASSRSGGIRGYTF
-,TRBJ1-1,TRBV19,-,15,TGTGCCAGCAAACAGCCAGGACAGCCGTTCTATGAAGCTTTCTTT,CASKQPGQPFYEAFF
few,TRBJ1-1,TRBV6-1,TRBD1,14,TGTGCCAGCAGTGATTGGACAGGGAGGACTGAAGCTTTCTTT,CASSDWTGRTEAFF
once,TRBJ1-6,TRBV5-1,-,16,TGCGCCAGCAGCTTTTCCGCGGGGGCCTATAATTCACCCCTCCACTTT,CASSFSAGAYNSPLHF
few,TRBJ2-5,TRBV25-1,TRBD1,14,TGTGCCAGCAGCCCGGGACAGGGGGCAGAGACCCAGTACTTC,CASSPGQGAETQYF
few,TRBJ2-2,TRBV5-1,TRBD2,17,TGCGCCAGCAGACTCGGACTAGCGGGACCACACACCGGGGAGCTGTTTTTT,CASRLGLAGPHTGELFF
-,TRBJ2-2,TRBV28,TRBD1,17,TGTGCCAGCAGTCCACTCCGAGACAGGGGTAAAACCGGGGAGCTGTTTTTT,CASSPLRDRGKTGELFF
-,TRBJ2-2,TRBV6-5,-,14,TGTGCCAGCAAAAAGACAGTGAACACCGGGGAGCTGTTTTTT,CASKKTVNTGELFF
-,TRBJ2-5,TRBV11-2,-,13,TGTGCCAGCAGCTGGGACACCCGAGAGACCCAGTACTTC,CASSWDTRETQYF
-,TRBJ2-6,TRBV30,-,18,TGTGCCTGGGGCTACCTGGGGCAGGGGCAGGGTGGGGCCAACGTCCTGACTTTC,CAWGYLGQGQGGANVLTF
few,TRBJ2-5,TRBV5-4,-,14,TGTGCCAGCAGCGCTGACTTGTACCAAGAGACCCAGTACTTC,CASSADLYQETQYF
-,TRBJ2-3,TRBV11-1,-,16,TGTGCCAGCAGCGACAGTGGCGGTATGAGAGGCGATACGCAGTATTTT,CASSDSGGMRGDTQYF
once,TRBJ1-1,TRBV9,-,16,TGTGCCAGCAGCGTAGTAGGAAACAGGGCGAACACTGAAGCTTTCTTT,CASSVVGNRANTEAFF
-,TRBJ1-5,TRBV19,TRBD1,15,TGTGCCAGTAGTCCTGGGACAGGGCGGGATCAGCCCCAGCATTTT,CASSPGTGRDQPQHF
-,TRBJ1-2,TRBV7-6,-,18,TGTGCCAGCAGCTTAAATGTTCGTGCCGCAGGAAGCTACTATGGCTACACCTTC,CASSLNVRAAGSYYGYTF
-,TRBJ1-1,TRBV6-5,-,15,TGTGCCAGCAGTTACTCGACCGGGGGGCTAACTGAAGCTTTCTTT,CASSYSTGGLTEAFF
-,TRBJ1-1,TRBV18,-,15,TGTGCCAGCTCACCAGGGGCAGTAATGAACACTGAAGCTTTCTTT,CASSPGAVMNTEAFF
-,TRBJ2-1,TRBV27,TRBD2,14,TGTGCCAGCAGTTTATCTCTCGGGACTACTGAGCAGTTCTTC,CASSLSLGTTEQFF